This T cell receptor beta chain was identified in a study of cytomegalovirus exposure and HLA in healthy donors. Across the study: Most genotyped donors, approximately 81% of about 360, had Caucasian-associated genetic ancestry.

On this clone: What it recognizes is unknown.

CDR1 and CDR2 (germline): LGHNA, YSLEER. The CDR3 is 16 residues long. V dropped 4 bases and J dropped 6; count of bases not matched to a gene: 8. Notes on the study in general: A later analysis found that most CMV-associated TCR beta chains appeared HLA-restricted. Common viral pathogens were later found to be apparently linked to several of the most significant clusters.

13 Jbeta primers and 60 Vbeta primers were used for the PCR. The protocol was immunoSEQ multiplex PCR, while the TCRdb copy is restricted to in-frame clones and leaves out a portion. Among more than 150,000 clones listed, roughly 82% were seen once. The rearrangement uses TRBV4-3 and TRBJ2-2; 10 nucleotides match TRBD1. This receptor was obtained from a man aged 40-55 years in good health and CMV-seronegative. Sequenced material: PBMCs. The CDR3 sequence is CASSPRQGAVAGELFF. CDR3 DNA: TGCGCCAGCAGCCCTCGACAGGGGGCGGTCGCCGGGGAGCTGTTTTTT.